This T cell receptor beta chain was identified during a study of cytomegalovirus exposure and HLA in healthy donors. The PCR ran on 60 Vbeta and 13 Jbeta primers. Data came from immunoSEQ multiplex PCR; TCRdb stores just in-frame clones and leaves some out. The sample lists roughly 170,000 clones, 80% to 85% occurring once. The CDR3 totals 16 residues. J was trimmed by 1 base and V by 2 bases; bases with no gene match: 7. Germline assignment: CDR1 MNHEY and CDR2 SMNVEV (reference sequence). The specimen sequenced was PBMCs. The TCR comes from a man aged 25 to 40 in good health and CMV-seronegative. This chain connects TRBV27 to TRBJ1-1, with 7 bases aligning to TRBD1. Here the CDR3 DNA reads TGTGCCAGCAGTTTACTCGGGCAGGGGGGGAACACTGAAGCTTTCTTT. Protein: CASSLLGQGGNTEAFF.